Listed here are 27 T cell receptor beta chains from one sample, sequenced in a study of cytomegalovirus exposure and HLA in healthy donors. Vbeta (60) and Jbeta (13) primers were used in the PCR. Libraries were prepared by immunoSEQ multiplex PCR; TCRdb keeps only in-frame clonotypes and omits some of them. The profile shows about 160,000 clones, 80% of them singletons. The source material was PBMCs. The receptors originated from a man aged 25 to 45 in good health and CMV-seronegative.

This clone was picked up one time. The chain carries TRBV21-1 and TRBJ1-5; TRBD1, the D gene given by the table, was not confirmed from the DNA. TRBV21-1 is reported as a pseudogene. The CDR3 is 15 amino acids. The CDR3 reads CAKTLTGYSNQPQHF. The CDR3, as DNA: TGTGCCAAAACCTTAACAGGGTATAGCAATCAGCCCCAGCATTTT.

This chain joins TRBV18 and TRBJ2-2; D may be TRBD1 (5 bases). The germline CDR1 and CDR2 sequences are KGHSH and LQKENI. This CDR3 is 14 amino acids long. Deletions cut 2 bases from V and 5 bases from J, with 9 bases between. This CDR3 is CASSPEAGTGELFF. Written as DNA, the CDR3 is TGTGCCAGCTCACCAGAGGCAGGGACCGGGGAGCTGTTTTTT.

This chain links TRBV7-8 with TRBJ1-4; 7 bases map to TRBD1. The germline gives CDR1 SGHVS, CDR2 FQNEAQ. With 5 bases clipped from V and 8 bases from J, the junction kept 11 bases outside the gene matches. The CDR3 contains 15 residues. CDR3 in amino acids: CASSRLRTGAEKLFF. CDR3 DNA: TGTGCCAGCAGCCGCCTTAGAACAGGGGCGGAAAAACTGTTTTTT.

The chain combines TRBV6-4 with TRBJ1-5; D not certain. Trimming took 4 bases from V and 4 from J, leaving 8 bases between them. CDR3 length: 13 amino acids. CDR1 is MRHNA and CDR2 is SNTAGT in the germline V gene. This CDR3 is CASSVEINQPQHF. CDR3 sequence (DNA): TGTGCCAGCAGTGTAGAGATTAATCAGCCCCAGCATTTT.

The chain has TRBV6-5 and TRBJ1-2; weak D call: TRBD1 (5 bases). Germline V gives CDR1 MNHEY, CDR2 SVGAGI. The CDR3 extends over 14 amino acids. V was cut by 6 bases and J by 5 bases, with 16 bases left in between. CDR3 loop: CASSDQGGTYGYTF. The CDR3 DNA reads TGTGCCAGCAGCGACCAGGGCGGGACTTATGGCTACACCTTC.

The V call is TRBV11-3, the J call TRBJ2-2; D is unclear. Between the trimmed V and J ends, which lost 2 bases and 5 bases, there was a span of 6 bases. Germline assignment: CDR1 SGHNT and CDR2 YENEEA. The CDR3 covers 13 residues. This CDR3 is CASSLIVTGELFF. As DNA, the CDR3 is TGTGCCAGCAGCTTAATAGTGACCGGGGAGCTGTTTTTT.

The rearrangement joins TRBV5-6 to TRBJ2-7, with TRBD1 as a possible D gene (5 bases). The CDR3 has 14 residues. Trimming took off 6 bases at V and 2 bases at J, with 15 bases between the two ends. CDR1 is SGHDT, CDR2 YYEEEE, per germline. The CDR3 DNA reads TGTGCCAGCAACTTCGGTGACAGAGCCTACGAGCAGTACTTC. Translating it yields CASNFGDRAYEQYF.

The CDR3 DNA follows: TGTGCCAGCCAGCCTATAAGGGGGAGTGAGCAGTTCTTC. The encoded protein is CASQPIRGSEQFF. The genes are TRBV2 and TRBJ2-1, with D possibly matching TRBD1 (6 bases). CDR1 and CDR2 (germline): SNHLY, FYNNEI. Trimming left V 8 bases short and J 9 bases short, with 17 bases between. The CDR3 totals 13 residues.

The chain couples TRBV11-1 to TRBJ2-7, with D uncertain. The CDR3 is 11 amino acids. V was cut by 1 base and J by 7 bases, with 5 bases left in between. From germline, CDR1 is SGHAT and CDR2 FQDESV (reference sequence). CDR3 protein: CASSLEREQYF. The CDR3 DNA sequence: TGTGCCAGCAGCTTAGAGAGGGAGCAGTACTTC.

This CDR3 is CASSQEKAEAYEQYF. CDR3 DNA sequence: TGTGCCAGCAGCCAAGAAAAGGCGGAGGCCTACGAGCAGTACTTC. V usage is TRBV14 and J usage is TRBJ2-7; possibly TRBD2 for D (5 bases). Between the trimmed V and J ends, which lost 0 bases and 2 bases, there was a span of 11 bases. CDR3 length: 15 residues. Germline CDR1 reads SGHDN; CDR2 reads FVKESK.

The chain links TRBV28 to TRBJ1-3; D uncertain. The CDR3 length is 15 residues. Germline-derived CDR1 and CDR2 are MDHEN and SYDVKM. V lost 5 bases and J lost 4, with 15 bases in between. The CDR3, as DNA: TGTGCCAGCAGTGTACCCAACGTAGCGGGAAACACCATATATTTT. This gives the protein CASSVPNVAGNTIYF. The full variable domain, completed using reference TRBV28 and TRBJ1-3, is DVKVTQSSRYLVKRTGEKVFLECVQDMDHENMFWYRQDPGLGLRLIYFSYDVKMKEKGDIPEGYSVSREKKERFSLILESASTNQTSMYLCASSVPNVAGNTIYFGEGSWLTVV.

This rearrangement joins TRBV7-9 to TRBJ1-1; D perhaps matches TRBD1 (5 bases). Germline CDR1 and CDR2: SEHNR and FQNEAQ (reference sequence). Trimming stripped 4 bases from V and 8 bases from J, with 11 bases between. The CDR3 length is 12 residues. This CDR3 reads CASSSSTDEAFF. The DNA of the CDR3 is TGTGCCAGCAGCTCATCGACAGACGAAGCTTTCTTT.

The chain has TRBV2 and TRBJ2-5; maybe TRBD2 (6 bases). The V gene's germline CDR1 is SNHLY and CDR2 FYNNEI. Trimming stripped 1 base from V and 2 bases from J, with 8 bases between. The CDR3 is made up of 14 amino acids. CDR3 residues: CASSEVGGQETQYF. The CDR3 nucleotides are TGTGCCAGCAGTGAAGTAGGAGGGCAAGAGACCCAGTACTTC.

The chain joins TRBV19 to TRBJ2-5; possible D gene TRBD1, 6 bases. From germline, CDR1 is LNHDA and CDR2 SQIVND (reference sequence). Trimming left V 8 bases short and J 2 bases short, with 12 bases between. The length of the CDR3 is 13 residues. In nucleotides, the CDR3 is TGTGCCAGTGCGGACAGCTCGCAAGAGACCCAGTACTTC. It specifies CASADSSQETQYF.

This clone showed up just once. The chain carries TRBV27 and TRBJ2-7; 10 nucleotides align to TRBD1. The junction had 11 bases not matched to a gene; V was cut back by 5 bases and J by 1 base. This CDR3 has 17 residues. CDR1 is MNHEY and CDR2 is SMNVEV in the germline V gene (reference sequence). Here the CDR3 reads CASSHQRQGARSYEQYF. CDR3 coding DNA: TGTGCCAGCAGTCACCAAAGACAGGGGGCTAGGTCCTACGAGCAGTACTTC.

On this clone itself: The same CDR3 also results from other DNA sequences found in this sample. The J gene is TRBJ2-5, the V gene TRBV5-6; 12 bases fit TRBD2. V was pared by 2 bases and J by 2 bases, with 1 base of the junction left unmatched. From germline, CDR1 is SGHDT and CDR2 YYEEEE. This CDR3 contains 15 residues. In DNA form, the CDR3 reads TGTGCCAGCAGCTTTGGACTAGCGGGGCAAGAGACCCAGTACTTC. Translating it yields CASSFGLAGQETQYF.

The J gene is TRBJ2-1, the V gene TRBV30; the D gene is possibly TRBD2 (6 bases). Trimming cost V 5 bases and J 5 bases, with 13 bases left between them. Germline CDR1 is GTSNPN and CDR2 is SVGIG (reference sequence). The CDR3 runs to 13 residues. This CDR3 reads CAWGRRDNNEQFF. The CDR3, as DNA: TGTGCCTGGGGAAGGAGGGATAACAATGAGCAGTTCTTC.

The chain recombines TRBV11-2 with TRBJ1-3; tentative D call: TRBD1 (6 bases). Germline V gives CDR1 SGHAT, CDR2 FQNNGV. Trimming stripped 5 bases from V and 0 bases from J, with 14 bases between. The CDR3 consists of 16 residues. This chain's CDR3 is CASSLTGKSSGNTIYF. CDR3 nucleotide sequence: TGTGCCAGCAGCCTGACAGGAAAGAGCTCTGGAAACACCATATATTTT. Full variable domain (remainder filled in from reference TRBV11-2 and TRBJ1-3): EAGVAQSPRYKIIEKRQSVAFWCNPISGHATLYWYQQILGQGPKLLIQFQNNGVVDDSQLPKDRFSAERLKGVDSTLKIQPAKLEDSAVYLCASSLTGKSSGNTIYFGEGSWLTVV.

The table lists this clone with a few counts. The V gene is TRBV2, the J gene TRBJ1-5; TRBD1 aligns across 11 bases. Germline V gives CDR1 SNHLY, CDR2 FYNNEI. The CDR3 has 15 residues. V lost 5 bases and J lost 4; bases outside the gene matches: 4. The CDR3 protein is CASSQDRGRNQPQHF. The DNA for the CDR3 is TGTGCCAGCAGTCAGGACAGGGGGCGGAATCAGCCCCAGCATTTT. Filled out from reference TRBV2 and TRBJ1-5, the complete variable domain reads EPEVTQTPSHQVTQMGQEVILRCVPISNHLYFYWYRQILGQKVEFLVSFYNNEISEKSEIFDDQFSVERPDGSNFTLKIRSTKLEDSAMYFCASSQDRGRNQPQHFGDGTRLSIL.

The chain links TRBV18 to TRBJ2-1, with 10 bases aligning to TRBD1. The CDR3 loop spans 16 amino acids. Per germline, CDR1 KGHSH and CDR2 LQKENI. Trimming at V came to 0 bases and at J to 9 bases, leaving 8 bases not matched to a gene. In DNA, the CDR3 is TGTGCCAGCTCACCACCGGTGGGACAGGGGAAGGGTGAGCAGTTCTTC. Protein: CASSPPVGQGKGEQFF.

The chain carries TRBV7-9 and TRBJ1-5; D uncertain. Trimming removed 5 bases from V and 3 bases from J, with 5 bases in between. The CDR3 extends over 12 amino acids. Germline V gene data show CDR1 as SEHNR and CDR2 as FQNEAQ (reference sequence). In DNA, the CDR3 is TGTGCCAGCAGCACAAACAATCAGCCCCAGCATTTT. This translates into CASSTNNQPQHF.

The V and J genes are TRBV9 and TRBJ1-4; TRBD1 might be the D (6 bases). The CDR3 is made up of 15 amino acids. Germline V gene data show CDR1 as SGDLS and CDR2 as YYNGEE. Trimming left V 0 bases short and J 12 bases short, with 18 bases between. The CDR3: CASSVADGQSHQLFF. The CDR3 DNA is TGTGCCAGCAGCGTAGCTGACGGACAGTCGCACCAACTGTTTTTT.

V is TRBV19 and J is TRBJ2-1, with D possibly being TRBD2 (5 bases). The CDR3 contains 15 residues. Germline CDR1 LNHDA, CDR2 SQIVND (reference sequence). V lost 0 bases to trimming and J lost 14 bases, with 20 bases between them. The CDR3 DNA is TGTGCCAGTAGTATAGATATAGGTCTTCGGGGATTGAAGTTCTTC. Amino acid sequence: CASSIDIGLRGLKFF.

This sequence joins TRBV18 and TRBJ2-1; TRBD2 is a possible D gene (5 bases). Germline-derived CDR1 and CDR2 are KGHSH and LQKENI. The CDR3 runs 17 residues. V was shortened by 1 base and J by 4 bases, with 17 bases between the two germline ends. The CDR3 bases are TGTGCCAGCTCACCACTGGAGGAAGGAATACGGTACAATGAGCAGTTCTTC. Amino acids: CASSPLEEGIRYNEQFF.

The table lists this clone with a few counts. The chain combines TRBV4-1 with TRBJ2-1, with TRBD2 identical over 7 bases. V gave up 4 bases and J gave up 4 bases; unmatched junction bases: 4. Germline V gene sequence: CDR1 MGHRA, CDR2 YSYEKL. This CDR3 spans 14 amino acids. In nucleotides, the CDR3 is TGCGCCAGCAGCCCCGAGGGAGGGTACAATGAGCAGTTCTTC. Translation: CASSPEGGYNEQFF.

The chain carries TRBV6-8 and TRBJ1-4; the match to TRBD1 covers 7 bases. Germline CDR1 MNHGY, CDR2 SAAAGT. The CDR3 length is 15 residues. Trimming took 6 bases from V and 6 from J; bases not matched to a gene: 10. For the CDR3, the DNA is TGTGCCAGCAGCGCCGAGGGGGCTAGGGATGAAAAACTGTTTTTT. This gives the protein CASSAEGARDEKLFF.

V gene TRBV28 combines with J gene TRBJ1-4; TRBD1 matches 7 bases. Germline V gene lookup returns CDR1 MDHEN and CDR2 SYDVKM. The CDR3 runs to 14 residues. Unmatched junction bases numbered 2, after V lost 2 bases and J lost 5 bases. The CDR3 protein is CASSLTGDNEKLFF. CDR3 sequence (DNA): TGTGCCAGCAGTTTAACAGGGGACAATGAAAAACTGTTTTTT.